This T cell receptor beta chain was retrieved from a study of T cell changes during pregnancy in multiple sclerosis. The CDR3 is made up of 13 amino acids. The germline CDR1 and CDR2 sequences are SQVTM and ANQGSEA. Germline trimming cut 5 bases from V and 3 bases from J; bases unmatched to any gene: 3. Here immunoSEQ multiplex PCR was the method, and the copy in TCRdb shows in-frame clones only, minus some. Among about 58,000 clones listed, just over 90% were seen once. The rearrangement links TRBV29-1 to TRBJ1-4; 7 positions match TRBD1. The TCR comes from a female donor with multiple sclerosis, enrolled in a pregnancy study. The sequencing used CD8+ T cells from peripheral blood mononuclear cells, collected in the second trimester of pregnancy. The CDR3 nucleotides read TGCAGCGTTTTACAGGGGTCTAATGAAAAACTGTTTTTT. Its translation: CSVLQGSNEKLFF.